The entry below gives a single T cell receptor (beta chain) sequence along with its context. Antigen specificity is unknown. This sample is part of a study of OX40 agonist ivuxolimab in advanced cancers. Study information: Patient treatment consisted of intravenous ivuxolimab administration every 2 weeks at 0.01 to 10 mg/kg. Those enrolled were 70% to 85% male, with a mean age of about 66 years and ages from about 20 to 90.

Assay: immunoSEQ multiplex PCR; the TCRdb copy retains only in-frame clones and omits some. The repertoire consists of 40,000 to 50,000 clones, with approximately 86% occurring once and the leading ten covering 9% to 14%. Broader study findings: Among expanded peripheral T cells, antigen specificity went undetermined. Mean expanded clone counts were higher in CD8+ than CD4+ T cells.

Germline values: CDR1 MNHNY, CDR2 SVGAGI (reference sequence). CDR3 length: 16 residues. The J segment lost 5 bases and the V segment lost 6 bases, leaving 11 bases of the junction unmatched. The V gene is TRBV6-6, the J gene TRBJ2-7; 12 bases line up with TRBD2. The source is an adult with an advanced solid tumor such as melanoma, head and neck, liver or kidney cancer. The sample in question was CD4+ or CD8+ T cells sorted from blood, obtained in a trial of the OX40 agonist ivuxolimab. The CDR3: CASRPLTSGSFDEQYF. CDR3 in DNA: TGTGCCAGCAGACCTCTGACTAGCGGGAGTTTTGACGAGCAGTACTTC.